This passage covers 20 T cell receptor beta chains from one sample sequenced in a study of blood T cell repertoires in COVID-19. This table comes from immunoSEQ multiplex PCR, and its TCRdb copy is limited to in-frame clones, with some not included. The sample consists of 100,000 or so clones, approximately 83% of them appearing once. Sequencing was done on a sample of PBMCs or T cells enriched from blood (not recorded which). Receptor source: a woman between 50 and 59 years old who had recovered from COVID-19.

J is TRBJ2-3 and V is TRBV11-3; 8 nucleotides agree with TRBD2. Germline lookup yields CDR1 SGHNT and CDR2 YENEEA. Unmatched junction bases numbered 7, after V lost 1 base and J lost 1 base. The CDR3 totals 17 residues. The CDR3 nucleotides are TGTGCCAGCAGCTTAGGGGCGAGTAGCGGGGGCACAGATACGCAGTATTTT. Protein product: CASSLGASSGGTDTQYF.

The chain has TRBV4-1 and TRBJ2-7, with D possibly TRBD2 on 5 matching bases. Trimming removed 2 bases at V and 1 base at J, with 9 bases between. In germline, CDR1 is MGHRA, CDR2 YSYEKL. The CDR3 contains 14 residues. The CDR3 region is CASSQPGMSYEQYF. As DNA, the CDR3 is TGCGCCAGCAGCCAACCGGGGATGTCCTACGAGCAGTACTTC.

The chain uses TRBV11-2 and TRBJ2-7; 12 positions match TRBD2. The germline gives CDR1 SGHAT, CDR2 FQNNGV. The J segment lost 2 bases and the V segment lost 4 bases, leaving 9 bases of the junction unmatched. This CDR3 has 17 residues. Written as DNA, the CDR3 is TGTGCCAGCAGCTCCAGCCTAGCGGGGGGGGGAACCTACGAGCAGTACTTC. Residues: CASSSSLAGGGTYEQYF.

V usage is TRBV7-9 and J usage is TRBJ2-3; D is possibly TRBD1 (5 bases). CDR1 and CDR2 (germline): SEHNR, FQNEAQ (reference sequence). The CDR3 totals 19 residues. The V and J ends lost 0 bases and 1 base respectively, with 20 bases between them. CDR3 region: CASSLAVDGQIRGTDTQYF. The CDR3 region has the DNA TGTGCCAGCAGCTTAGCAGTCGACGGACAAATAAGGGGCACAGATACGCAGTATTTT.

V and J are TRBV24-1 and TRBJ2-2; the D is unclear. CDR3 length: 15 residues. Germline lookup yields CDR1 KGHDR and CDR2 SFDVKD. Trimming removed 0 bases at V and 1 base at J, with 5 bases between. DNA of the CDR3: TGTGCCACCAGTGATTTGCGCGGGAACACCGGGGAGCTGTTTTTT. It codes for CATSDLRGNTGELFF.

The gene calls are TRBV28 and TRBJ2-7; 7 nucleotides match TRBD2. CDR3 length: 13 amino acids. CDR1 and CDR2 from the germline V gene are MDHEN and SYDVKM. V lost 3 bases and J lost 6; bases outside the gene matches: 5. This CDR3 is CASSLVGGFEQYF. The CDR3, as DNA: TGTGCCAGCAGTTTGGTGGGGGGGTTCGAGCAGTACTTC.

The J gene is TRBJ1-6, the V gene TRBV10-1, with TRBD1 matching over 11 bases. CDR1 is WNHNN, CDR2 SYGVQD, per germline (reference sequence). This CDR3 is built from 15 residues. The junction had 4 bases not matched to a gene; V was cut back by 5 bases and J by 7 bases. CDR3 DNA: TGCGCCAGCAGTCCCGGGACAGGGGGAAATTCACCCCTCCACTTT. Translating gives CASSPGTGGNSPLHF.

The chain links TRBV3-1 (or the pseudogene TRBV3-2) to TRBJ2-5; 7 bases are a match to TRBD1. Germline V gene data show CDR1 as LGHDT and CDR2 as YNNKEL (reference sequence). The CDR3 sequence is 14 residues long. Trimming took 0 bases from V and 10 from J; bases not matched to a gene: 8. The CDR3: CASSQEWSSGGQYF. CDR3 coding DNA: TGTGCCAGCAGCCAAGAGTGGAGTTCAGGGGGCCAGTACTTC.

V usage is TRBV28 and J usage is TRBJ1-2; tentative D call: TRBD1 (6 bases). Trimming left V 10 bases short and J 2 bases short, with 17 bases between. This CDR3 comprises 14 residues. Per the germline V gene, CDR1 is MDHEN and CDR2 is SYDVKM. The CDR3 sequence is CATHVQGNNYGYTF. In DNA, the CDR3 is TGTGCCACCCACGTACAGGGAAACAACTATGGCTACACCTTC.

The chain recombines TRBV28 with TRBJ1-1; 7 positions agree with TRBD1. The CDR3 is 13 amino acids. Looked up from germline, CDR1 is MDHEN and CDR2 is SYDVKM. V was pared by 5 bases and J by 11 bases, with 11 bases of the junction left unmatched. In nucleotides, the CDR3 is TGTGCCAGCAGTACTCCCGACAGGGATGGGGCTTTCTTT. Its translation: CASSTPDRDGAFF. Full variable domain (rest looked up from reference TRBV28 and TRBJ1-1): DVKVTQSSRYLVKRTGEKVFLECVQDMDHENMFWYRQDPGLGLRLIYFSYDVKMKEKGDIPEGYSVSREKKERFSLILESASTNQTSMYLCASSTPDRDGAFFGQGTRLTVV.

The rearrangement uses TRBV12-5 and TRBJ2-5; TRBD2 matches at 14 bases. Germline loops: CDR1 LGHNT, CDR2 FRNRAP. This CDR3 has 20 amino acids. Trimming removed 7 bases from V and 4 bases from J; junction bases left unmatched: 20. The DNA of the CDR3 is TGTGCTAGTGCCACGAGAACAAAAGGACTAGCGGGAGGTTGGGGAGAGACCCAGTACTTC. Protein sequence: CASATRTKGLAGGWGETQYF.

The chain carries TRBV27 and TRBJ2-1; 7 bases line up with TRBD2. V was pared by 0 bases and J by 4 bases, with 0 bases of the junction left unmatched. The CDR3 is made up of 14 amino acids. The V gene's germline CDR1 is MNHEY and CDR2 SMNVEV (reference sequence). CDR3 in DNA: TGTGCCAGCAGTTTATCGGGGGGGTACAATGAGCAGTTCTTC. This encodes CASSLSGGYNEQFF.

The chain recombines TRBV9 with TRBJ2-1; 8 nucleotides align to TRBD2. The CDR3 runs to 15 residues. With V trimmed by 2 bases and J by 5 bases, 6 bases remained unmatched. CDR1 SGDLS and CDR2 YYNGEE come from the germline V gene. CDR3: CASSVQGTRHNEQFF. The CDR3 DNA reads TGTGCCAGCAGCGTCCAAGGGACTAGGCACAATGAGCAGTTCTTC.

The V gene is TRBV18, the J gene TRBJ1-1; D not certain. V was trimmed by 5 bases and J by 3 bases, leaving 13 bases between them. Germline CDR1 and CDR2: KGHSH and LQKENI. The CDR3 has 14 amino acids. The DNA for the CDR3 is TGTGCCAGCTCAAAAACGGTTGGAGACACTGAAGCTTTCTTT. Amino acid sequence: CASSKTVGDTEAFF.

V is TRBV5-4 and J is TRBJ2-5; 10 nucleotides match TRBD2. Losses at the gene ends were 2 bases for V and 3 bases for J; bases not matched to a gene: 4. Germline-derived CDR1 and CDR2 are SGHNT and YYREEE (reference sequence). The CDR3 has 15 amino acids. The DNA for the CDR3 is TGTGCCAGCAGCTTCATTACTAGCGGGGAAGAGACCCAGTACTTC. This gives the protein CASSFITSGEETQYF. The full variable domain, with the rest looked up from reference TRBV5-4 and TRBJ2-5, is ETGVTQSPTHLIKTRGQQVTLRCSSQSGHNTVSWYQQALGQGPQFIFQYYREEENGRGNFPPRFSGLQFPNYSSELNVNALELDDSALYLCASSFITSGEETQYFGPGTRLLVL.

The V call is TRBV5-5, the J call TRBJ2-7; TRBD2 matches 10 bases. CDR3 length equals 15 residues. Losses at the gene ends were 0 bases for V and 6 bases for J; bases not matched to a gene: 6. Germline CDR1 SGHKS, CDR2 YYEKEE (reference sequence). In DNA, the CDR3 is TGTGCCAGCAGCTTGGCGGCTAGCGGGGGACTCGAGCAGTACTTC. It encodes CASSLAASGGLEQYF.

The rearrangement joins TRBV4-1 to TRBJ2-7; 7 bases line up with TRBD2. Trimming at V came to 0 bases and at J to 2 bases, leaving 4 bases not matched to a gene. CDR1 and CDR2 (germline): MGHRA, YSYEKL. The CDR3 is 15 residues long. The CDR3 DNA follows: TGCGCCAGCAGCCAAGAAGACGGGGGGACCTACGAGCAGTACTTC. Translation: CASSQEDGGTYEQYF.

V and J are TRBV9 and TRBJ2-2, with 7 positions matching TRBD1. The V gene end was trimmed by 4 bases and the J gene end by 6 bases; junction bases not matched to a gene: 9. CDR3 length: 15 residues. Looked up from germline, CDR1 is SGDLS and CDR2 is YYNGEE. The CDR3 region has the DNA TGTGCCAGCAGCAGAGACAGGGTTGGAGCCGGGGAGCTGTTTTTT. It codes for CASSRDRVGAGELFF.

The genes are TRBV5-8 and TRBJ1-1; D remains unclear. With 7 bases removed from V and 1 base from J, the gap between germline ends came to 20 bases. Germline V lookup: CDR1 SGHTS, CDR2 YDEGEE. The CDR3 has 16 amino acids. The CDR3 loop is CASDKNPWAPNTEAFF. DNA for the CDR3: TGTGCCAGCGACAAAAACCCGTGGGCGCCGAACACTGAAGCTTTCTTT.

In DNA form, the CDR3 reads TGTGCCAGCAGCGTAGCCCCCGCGGCGGGGGAGCAGTACTTC. This gives the protein CASSVAPAAGEQYF. J is TRBJ2-7 and V is TRBV9, with D perhaps TRBD2 (6 bases). This CDR3 spans 14 amino acids. Trimming pared 0 bases from V and 7 bases from J, leaving 14 bases between. Germline V gene data show CDR1 as SGDLS and CDR2 as YYNGEE.